The clone carrying this T cell receptor beta chain was detected only once. Its matching antigen is unknown. Stated treatment: randomized to nivolumab then ipilimumab (arm A) or the reverse (arm B). The CDR3 has 14 amino acids. The germline V gene has CDR1 SGHRS and CDR2 YFSETQ. V lost 4 bases and J lost 2, with 13 bases in between. Some clones are missing from TCRdb's copy, which holds only in-frame ones; the method was immunoSEQ multiplex PCR. In the table there are 13,000 or so clones, roughly 23% of which are singletons. The data belong to a study of sequential checkpoint blockade in melanoma. Looking at the study overall: Under 25 patients had matched tumor biopsies before treatment and at week 13 after nivolumab or ipilimumab alone.

The study's findings and limits: PD-L1 staining and CD8+ counts, not mutational load, tracked tumor T-cell clonality.

The V and J genes are TRBV5-1 and TRBJ2-7; D is unclear. Sequencing was performed on tumor tissue (inferred from file names), taken from a patient given nivolumab and ipilimumab in sequence. This TCR was sampled from a human donor with melanoma. The CDR3 DNA sequence: TGCGCCAGCAGCCTCGGGCGGCCTCCCTACGAGCAGTACTTC. This encodes CASSLGRPPYEQYF.